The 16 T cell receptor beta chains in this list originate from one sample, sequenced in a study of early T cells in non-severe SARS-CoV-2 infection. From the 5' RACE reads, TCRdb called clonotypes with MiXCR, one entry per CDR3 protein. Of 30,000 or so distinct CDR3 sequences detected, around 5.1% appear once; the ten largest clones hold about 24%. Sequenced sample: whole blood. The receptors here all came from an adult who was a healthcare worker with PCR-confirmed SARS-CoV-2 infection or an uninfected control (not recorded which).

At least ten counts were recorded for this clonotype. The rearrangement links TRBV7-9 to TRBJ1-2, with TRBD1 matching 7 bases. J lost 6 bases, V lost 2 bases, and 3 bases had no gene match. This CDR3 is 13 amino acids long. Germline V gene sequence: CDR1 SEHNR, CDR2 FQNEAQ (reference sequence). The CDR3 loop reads CASSLQGVDGYTF. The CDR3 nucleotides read TGTGCCAGCAGCTTACAGGGGGTGGATGGCTACACCTTC.

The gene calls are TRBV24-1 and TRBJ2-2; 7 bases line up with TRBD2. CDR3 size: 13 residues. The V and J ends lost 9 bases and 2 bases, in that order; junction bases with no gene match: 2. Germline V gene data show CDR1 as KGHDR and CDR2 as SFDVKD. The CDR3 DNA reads TGTGCCACCCAGCGGGAAAACACCGGGGAGCTGTTTTTT. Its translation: CATQRENTGELFF.

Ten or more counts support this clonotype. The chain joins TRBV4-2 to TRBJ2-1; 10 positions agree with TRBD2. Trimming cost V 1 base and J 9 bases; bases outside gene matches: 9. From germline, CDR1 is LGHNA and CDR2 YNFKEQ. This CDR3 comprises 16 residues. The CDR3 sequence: CASSQGQASGGGEQFF. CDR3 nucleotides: TGTGCCAGCAGCCAAGGTCAGGCTAGCGGGGGAGGTGAGCAGTTCTTC.

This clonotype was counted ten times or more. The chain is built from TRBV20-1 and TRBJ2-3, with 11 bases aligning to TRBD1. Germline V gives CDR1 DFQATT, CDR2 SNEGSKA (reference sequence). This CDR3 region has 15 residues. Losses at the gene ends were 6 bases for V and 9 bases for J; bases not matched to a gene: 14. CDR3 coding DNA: TGCAGTGCCCTAGGACAGGGGGCTCCCGCGGGAACGCAGTATTTT. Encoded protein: CSALGQGAPAGTQYF.

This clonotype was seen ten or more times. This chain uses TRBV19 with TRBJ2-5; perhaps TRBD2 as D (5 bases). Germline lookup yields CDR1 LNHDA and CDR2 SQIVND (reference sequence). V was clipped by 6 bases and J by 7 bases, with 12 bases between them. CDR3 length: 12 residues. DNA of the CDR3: TGTGCCAGTAGCCTCAAACGGGGGACCCAGTACTTC. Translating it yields CASSLKRGTQYF.

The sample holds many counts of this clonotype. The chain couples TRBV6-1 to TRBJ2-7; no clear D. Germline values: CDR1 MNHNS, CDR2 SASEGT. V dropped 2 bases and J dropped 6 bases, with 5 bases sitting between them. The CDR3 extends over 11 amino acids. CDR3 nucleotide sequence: TGTGCCAGCAGTGAATGGTTCGAGCAGTACTTC. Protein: CASSEWFEQYF.

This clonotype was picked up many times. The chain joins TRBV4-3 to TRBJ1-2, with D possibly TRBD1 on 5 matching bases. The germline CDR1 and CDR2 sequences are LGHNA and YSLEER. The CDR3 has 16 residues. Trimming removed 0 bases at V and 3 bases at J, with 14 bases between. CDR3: CASSQDPRGRDYGYTF. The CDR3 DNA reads TGCGCCAGCAGCCAAGATCCCCGGGGCAGGGACTATGGCTACACCTTC.

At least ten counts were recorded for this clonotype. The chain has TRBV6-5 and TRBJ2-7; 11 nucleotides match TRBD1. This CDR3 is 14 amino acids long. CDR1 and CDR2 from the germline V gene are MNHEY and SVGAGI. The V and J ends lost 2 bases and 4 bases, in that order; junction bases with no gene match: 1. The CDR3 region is CASSYGQGAYEQYF. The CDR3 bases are TGTGCCAGCAGTTACGGACAGGGGGCATACGAGCAGTACTTC.

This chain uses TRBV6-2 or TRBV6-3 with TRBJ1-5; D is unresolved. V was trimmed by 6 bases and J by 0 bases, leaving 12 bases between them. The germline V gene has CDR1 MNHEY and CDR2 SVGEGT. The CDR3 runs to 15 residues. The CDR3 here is CASSPVSNSNQPQHF. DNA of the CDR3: TGTGCCAGCAGCCCCGTCAGTAATAGCAATCAGCCCCAGCATTTT.

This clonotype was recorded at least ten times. The CDR3 nucleotides are TGCAGCGTTCGTCCTTACAGGGGAGCAGGCAATGAGCAGTTCTTC. This codes for CSVRPYRGAGNEQFF. The J gene is TRBJ2-1, the V gene TRBV29-1; 7 bases line up with TRBD1. Trimming took 5 bases from V and 6 from J; bases not matched to a gene: 13. The CDR3 consists of 15 residues. Per germline, CDR1 SQVTM and CDR2 ANQGSEA.

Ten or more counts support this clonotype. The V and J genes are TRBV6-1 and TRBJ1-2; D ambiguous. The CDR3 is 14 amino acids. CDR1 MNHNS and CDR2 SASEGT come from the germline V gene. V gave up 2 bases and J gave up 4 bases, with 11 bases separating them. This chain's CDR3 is CASSEREGAYGYTF. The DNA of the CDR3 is TGTGCCAGCAGTGAACGGGAGGGCGCCTATGGCTACACCTTC.

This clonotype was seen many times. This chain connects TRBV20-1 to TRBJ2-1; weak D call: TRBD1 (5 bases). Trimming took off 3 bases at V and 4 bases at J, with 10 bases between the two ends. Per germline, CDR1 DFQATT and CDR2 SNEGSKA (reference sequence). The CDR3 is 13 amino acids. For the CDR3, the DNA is TGCAGTGCTAGGTGGACATCGTACAATGAGCAGTTCTTC. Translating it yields CSARWTSYNEQFF.

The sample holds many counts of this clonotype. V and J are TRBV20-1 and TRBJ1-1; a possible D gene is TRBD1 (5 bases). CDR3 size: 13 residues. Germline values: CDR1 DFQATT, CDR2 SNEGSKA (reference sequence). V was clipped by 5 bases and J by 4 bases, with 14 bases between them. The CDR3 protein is CSASSRVGTEAFF. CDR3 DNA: TGCAGTGCTTCCAGCAGGGTCGGCACTGAAGCTTTCTTT.

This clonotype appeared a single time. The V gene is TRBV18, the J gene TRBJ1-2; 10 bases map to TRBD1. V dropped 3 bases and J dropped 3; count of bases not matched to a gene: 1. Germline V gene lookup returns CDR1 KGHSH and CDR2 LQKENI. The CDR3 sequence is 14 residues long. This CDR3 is CASSPGTGDYGYTF. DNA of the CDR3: TGTGCCAGCTCACCCGGGACAGGGGACTATGGCTACACCTTC.

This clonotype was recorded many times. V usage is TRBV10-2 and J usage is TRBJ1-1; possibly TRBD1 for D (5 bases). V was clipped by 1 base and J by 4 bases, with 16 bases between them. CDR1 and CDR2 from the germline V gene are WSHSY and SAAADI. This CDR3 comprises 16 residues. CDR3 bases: TGCGCCAGCAGTGAGTACGGAGGGGAGGCGGTCACTGAAGCTTTCTTT. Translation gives CASSEYGGEAVTEAFF.

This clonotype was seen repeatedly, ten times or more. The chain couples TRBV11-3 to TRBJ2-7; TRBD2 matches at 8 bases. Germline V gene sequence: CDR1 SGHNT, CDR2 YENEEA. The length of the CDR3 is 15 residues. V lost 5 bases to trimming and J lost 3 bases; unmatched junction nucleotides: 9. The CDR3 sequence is CASSPLGLGDYEQYF. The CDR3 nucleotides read TGTGCCAGCAGCCCCCTGGGACTAGGCGACTACGAGCAGTACTTC.